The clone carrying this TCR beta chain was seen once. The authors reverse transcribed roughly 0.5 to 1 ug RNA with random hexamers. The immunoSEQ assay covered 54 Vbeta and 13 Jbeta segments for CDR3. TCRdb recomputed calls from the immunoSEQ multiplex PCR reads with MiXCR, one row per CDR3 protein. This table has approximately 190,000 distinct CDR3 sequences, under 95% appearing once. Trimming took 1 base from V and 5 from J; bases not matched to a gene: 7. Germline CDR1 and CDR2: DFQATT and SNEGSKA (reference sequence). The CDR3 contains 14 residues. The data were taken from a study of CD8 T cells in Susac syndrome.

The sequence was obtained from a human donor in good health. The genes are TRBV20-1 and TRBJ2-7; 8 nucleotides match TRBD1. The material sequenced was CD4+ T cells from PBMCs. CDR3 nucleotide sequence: TGCAGTGCTAGAGGACAGGGGTTTTTGCACGAGCAGTACGTC. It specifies CSARGQGFLHEQYV.